One sample yielded the 3 T cell receptor beta chains listed below, sequenced in a study of cytomegalovirus exposure and HLA in healthy donors. Primers for the PCR totalled 60 Vbeta and 13 Jbeta. Using immunoSEQ multiplex PCR, the repertoire was profiled, and TCRdb retains in-frame clones only, with some absent. Of around 130,000 clones listed, approximately 80% are singletons. Sequencing input: PBMCs. All receptors derive from a young man in good health and CMV-seropositive.

The V call is TRBV30, the J call TRBJ2-7, with 7 bases aligning to TRBD2. V lost 5 bases, J lost 7 bases, and 11 bases stayed unmatched. CDR3 length: 13 amino acids. Germline CDR1 reads GTSNPN; CDR2 reads SVGIG (reference sequence). The CDR3 DNA is TGTGCCTGGTTCCCCGGCGGGAGTTCTGAGCAGTACTTC. It codes for CAWFPGGSSEQYF.

The chain joins TRBV15 to TRBJ2-3; D gene uncertain. Germline V gene sequence: CDR1 LNHNV, CDR2 YYDKDF (reference sequence). V shed 6 bases and J shed 2 bases, with 15 bases lying between them. The CDR3 length is 15 residues. CDR3 sequence: CATSTSDLNTDTQYF. DNA of the CDR3: TGTGCCACCAGTACCAGCGACCTTAACACAGATACGCAGTATTTT.

The rearrangement links TRBV28 to TRBJ1-1; 9 bases are shared with TRBD1. The CDR3 has 17 amino acids. V was pared by 6 bases and J by 0 bases, with 11 bases of the junction left unmatched. Germline lookup yields CDR1 MDHEN and CDR2 SYDVKM. As DNA, the CDR3 is TGTGCCAGCAGCTACCCGGGACAGGGCGAGATGAACACTGAAGCTTTCTTT. This gives the protein CASSYPGQGEMNTEAFF.